These 25 T cell receptor beta chains were sequenced from one sample in a study of T cells in women clearing cervical HPV infection. Generated by immunoSEQ multiplex PCR, the TCRdb table keeps only in-frame clones and is missing some. The table gives 40,000 to 45,000 clones; the top ten clones make up 0.95% to 1.5% of it. Source material: blood buffy coat. The receptor set was obtained from a woman between 18 and 70 years old with a cervical HPV16 infection that either progressed to CIN3+ or cleared (not recorded which).

Concerning this clone: Read data end 3 residues before the CDR3 end; the end is taken from the germline J gene. The chain carries TRBV7-3 and TRBJ2-1; 8 bases match TRBD2. CDR1 is SGHTA and CDR2 is FQGTGA in the germline V gene. Trimming at V came to 3 bases and at J to 5 bases, leaving 3 bases not matched to a gene. CDR3 size: 14 residues. CDR3: CASSLSGSHNEQFF. Partial CDR3 DNA: TGTGCCAGCAGCTTGAGCGGGAGCCACAATGAG.

Concerning this clone: With the read ending 3 residues before the CDR3 end, the germline J gene is used to fill in that end. The chain carries TRBV11-2 and TRBJ2-7; the D gene is possibly TRBD1 (6 bases). The germline V gene has CDR1 SGHAT and CDR2 FQNNGV. The V gene lost 1 base and the J gene lost 4 bases, with 11 bases spanning the gap. The CDR3 runs to 14 residues. The part of the CDR3 DNA that was read is TGTGCCAGCAGCTTAGTCCCGACAGGATACGAG. Translating gives CASSLVPTGYE. The entire CDR3 protein is CASSLVPTGYEQYF.

Points on this clone: Coverage ceases 3 residues before the CDR3 finishes, and the germline J gene fills in the end. The chain couples TRBV19 to TRBJ2-7; TRBD2 aligns across 9 bases. Trimming took 10 bases from V and 6 from J; bases not matched to a gene: 16. The CDR3 has 15 amino acids. Germline V gene data show CDR1 as LNHDA and CDR2 as SQIVND (reference sequence). CDR3 protein: CAIPVGGRVYCEQYF. CDR3 DNA, as far as it was read: TGTGCCATCCCTGTCGGCGGGAGGGTGTACTGCGAG.

As concerns this clone: One end of the junction does not line up with germline, which may come from a read error. Sequencing ends 3 residues short of the CDR3 end; the germline J gene provides the rest. The chain joins TRBV6-2 or TRBV6-3 to TRBJ2-5, with 9 positions matching TRBD2. This CDR3 has 15 residues. CDR1 is MNHEY, CDR2 SVGEGT, per germline. The CDR3 DNA, read in part, is TGTGCCAACAGTTACGTAGCGGGAGTCGTGGGGACC. This gives the protein CANSYVAGVVGT. In full, the CDR3 reads CANSYVAGVVGTQYF.

Comment on this clone: One end of the junction does not line up with germline, which may come from a read error. The CDR3 end lies 3 residues beyond the end of the read and is filled in from the germline J gene. Other DNA variants within this sample encode the same CDR3. This sequence joins TRBV30 and TRBJ1-3; 7 bases map to TRBD1. The CDR3 loop spans 15 amino acids. The germline V gene has CDR1 GTSNPN and CDR2 SVGIG (reference sequence). CDR3 DNA, as far as it was read: TGTGCCTGGAGACCCACAGGGGCTCTGAGGAACACG. Its protein is CAWRPTGALRNT. The complete CDR3 reads CAWRPTGALRNTIYF.

In the case of this clone: The read falls 3 residues short of the CDR3 end, and the missing part is taken from the germline J gene. The V and J genes are TRBV7-9 and TRBJ1-2; maybe TRBD1 (6 bases). The CDR3 contains 15 residues. Germline lookup yields CDR1 SEHNR and CDR2 FQNEAQ (reference sequence). CDR3 sequence reads: CASRPTSGGPNDYTF. The CDR3 DNA, read in part, is TGTGCCAGCAGGCCTACTAGCGGGGGCCCCAATGAC.

As for this clone: The CDR3 end is not reached by the read, which stops 3 residues before it; the germline J gene fills it in. The rearrangement joins TRBV18 to TRBJ2-1; D not certain. CDR1 and CDR2 from the germline V gene are KGHSH and LQKENI. The CDR3 runs to 14 residues. Between the trimmed V and J ends, which lost 2 bases and 7 bases, there was a span of 12 bases. The part of the CDR3 DNA that was read is TGTGCCAGCTCACCATTGAAGGCCGAGAATGAG. It is translated as CASSPLKAENE. The entire CDR3 is CASSPLKAENEQFF. The entire variable domain, with the rest obtained from reference TRBV18 and TRBJ2-1, is as follows: NAGVMQNPRHLVRRRGQEARLRCSPMKGHSHVYWYRQLPEEGLKFMVYLQKENIIDESGMPKERFSAEFPKEGPSILRIQQVVRGDSAAYFCASSPLKAENEQFFGPGTRLTVL.

As concerns this clone: The read ends 3 residues early relative to the CDR3; the germline J gene fills the gap. The J gene is TRBJ1-5, the V gene TRBV27; D possibly corresponds to TRBD1 (5 bases). Germline V CDR1 and CDR2: MNHEY, SMNVEV (reference sequence). The length of the CDR3 is 16 residues. V lost 6 bases and J 0 bases, leaving 15 bases between the germline ends. CDR3 in amino acids: CASSAGIGHSNQPQHF. Partial CDR3 DNA: TGTGCCAGCAGCGCAGGGATCGGACATAGCAATCAGCCC.

In regard to this clone: The DNA ends 3 residues before the CDR3 does, and the rest of the CDR3 is filled in from the germline J gene. The chain uses TRBV18 and TRBJ2-1; no firm D call. Germline lookup yields CDR1 KGHSH and CDR2 LQKENI. The CDR3 loop spans 14 amino acids. The V end lost 3 bases, the J end lost 4 bases, and 10 bases lay between the germline ends. CDR3 in amino acids: CASSPPSVYNEQFF. The DNA read from the CDR3 is TGTGCCAGCTCACCCCCCTCTGTTTACAATGAG.

Concerning this clone itself: Coverage ceases 3 residues before the CDR3 finishes, and the germline J gene fills in the end. The V call is TRBV6-1, the J call TRBJ1-4; 7 bases map to TRBD1. V was clipped by 3 bases and J by 5 bases; unmatched bases: 6. This CDR3 region has 15 residues. Looked up from germline, CDR1 is MNHNS and CDR2 is SASEGT. The covered CDR3 bases are TGTGCCAGCAGTGAGGGACAGCCGTGGAATGAAAAA. This encodes CASSEGQPWNEK. The CDR3 in its entirety is CASSEGQPWNEKLFF.

About this clone: The read comes to an end 3 residues before the CDR3 does, leaving the germline J gene to fill in the end. The rearrangement uses TRBV10-3 and TRBJ2-1; TRBD2 is a possible D gene (5 bases). The CDR3 covers 13 residues. The V and J ends lost 11 bases and 8 bases respectively, with 19 bases between them. Germline V gives CDR1 ENHRY, CDR2 SYGVKD. The CDR3 region is CASVEAAGDEQFF. Partial CDR3 DNA: TGTGCCTCAGTCGAGGCTGCGGGCGATGAG.

Concerning this clone itself: The read ends 3 residues before the CDR3 terminus; that terminus is restored from the germline J gene. The chain links TRBV20-1 to TRBJ2-1, with 8 bases fitting TRBD2. Germline loops: CDR1 DFQATT, CDR2 SNEGSKA (reference sequence). J gave up 7 bases and V 5 bases, and 16 bases lay outside the gene matches. The CDR3 loop spans 16 amino acids. The CDR3 DNA, read in part, is TGCAGTGCTTACCCCGACGTAGCGGGACGAGGGAATGAG. Amino acid sequence: CSAYPDVAGRGNE. The whole CDR3 sequence reads CSAYPDVAGRGNEQFF.

Remarks on this clone: The CDR3 end lies 3 residues beyond the end of the read and is filled in from the germline J gene. The chain is built from TRBV2 and TRBJ1-1; D possibly corresponds to TRBD1 (5 bases). The germline V gene has CDR1 SNHLY and CDR2 FYNNEI. CDR3 length: 14 amino acids. V lost 6 bases to trimming and J lost 1 base, with 12 bases between them. The DNA read from the CDR3 is TGTGCCAGCAGCCTCGACAGCAGGAACACTGAA. Translation: CASSLDSRNTE. The whole CDR3 region reads CASSLDSRNTEAFF.

On this clone: The read comes to an end 3 residues before the CDR3 does, leaving the germline J gene to fill in the end. The chain couples TRBV20-1 to TRBJ2-2; 11 bases match TRBD1. Germline CDR1 is DFQATT and CDR2 is SNEGSKA (reference sequence). With V trimmed by 4 bases and J by 6 bases, 4 bases remained unmatched. CDR3 length: 14 residues. The DNA read from the CDR3 is TGCAGTGCTACTGGACAGGGGGCGTCCGGGGAG. Its translation is CSATGQGASGE. The entire CDR3 protein reads CSATGQGASGELFF.

As concerns this clone: The read gets to within 3 residues of the CDR3 end, and the germline J gene fills in the rest. The rearrangement links TRBV2 to TRBJ2-2; 9 bases match TRBD1. The CDR3 loop spans 15 amino acids. Germline loops: CDR1 SNHLY, CDR2 FYNNEI. CDR3 sequence reads: CASSDVGTGNEKLFF. Incomplete CDR3 DNA: TGTGCCAGCAGTGACGTCGGGACAGGGAATGAAAAG.

As concerns this clone: The read stops 3 residues short of the end of the CDR3; the missing end is completed from the germline J gene. The J gene is TRBJ2-3, the V gene TRBV7-2; TRBD2 matches at 8 bases. Germline V gives CDR1 SGHTA, CDR2 FQGNSA. CDR3 length: 17 amino acids. Incomplete CDR3 DNA: TGTGCAAGTCGCTTAGCAAGGTGGGAGCGGGAGAAGGATACG. The encoded protein is CASRLARWEREKDT. The entire CDR3 protein reads CASRLARWEREKDTQYF.

Notes on this clone: The read is 3 residues too short to cover the CDR3 end, so that end is filled in from the germline J gene. The chain uses TRBV5-4 and TRBJ2-5; perhaps TRBD1 as D (6 bases). Germline V gene lookup returns CDR1 SGHNT and CDR2 YYREEE (reference sequence). This CDR3 is built from 13 residues. The V end lost 0 bases, the J end lost 5 bases, and 8 bases lay between the germline ends. The CDR3: CASSLVGAETQYF. Incomplete CDR3 DNA: TGTGCCAGCAGCTTGGTGGGGGCGGAGACC.

Note on this clone: The CDR3 is cut off 3 residues early in the read; its end comes from the germline J gene. The chain recombines TRBV19 with TRBJ2-3; TRBD2 matches 7 bases. The V and J ends lost 3 bases and 3 bases, in that order; junction bases with no gene match: 6. Germline CDR1 reads LNHDA; CDR2 reads SQIVND (reference sequence). The CDR3 is 15 amino acids. The covered CDR3 bases are TGTGCCAGTAGTATCAGTCCGGGGGGAACAGATACG. It translates to CASSISPGGTDT. In full, the CDR3 is CASSISPGGTDTQYF.

Details on this clone: The CDR3 is cut off 3 residues early in the read; its end comes from the germline J gene. The V gene is TRBV19, the J gene TRBJ1-2; a weak D match, TRBD1 (6 bases). The CDR3 length is 14 residues. Germline CDR1 is LNHDA and CDR2 is SQIVND (reference sequence). This chain's CDR3 is CASRPQGRLGGYTF. The CDR3 DNA, read in part, is TGTGCCAGTAGGCCCCAGGGGCGGTTAGGCGGC.

A remark on this clone: The observed sequence ends 3 residues before the CDR3 terminus, with the missing tail filled in from the germline J gene. The rearrangement uses TRBV28 and TRBJ2-2; 11 bases agree with TRBD1. This CDR3 spans 18 amino acids. Trimming took 7 bases from V and 7 from J; bases not matched to a gene: 17. The germline gives CDR1 MDHEN, CDR2 SYDVKM. The CDR3 sequence is CASTPPSLRDRGVGELFF. The CDR3 DNA, read in part, is TGTGCCAGCACCCCACCAAGTCTCCGGGACAGGGGGGTCGGGGAG. Together with reference TRBV28 and TRBJ2-2, the CDR3 gives the full variable domain: DVKVTQSSRYLVKRTGEKVFLECVQDMDHENMFWYRQDPGLGLRLIYFSYDVKMKEKGDIPEGYSVSREKKERFSLILESASTNQTSMYLCASTPPSLRDRGVGELFFGEGSRLTVL.

On this clone: The read comes to an end 3 residues before the CDR3 does, leaving the germline J gene to fill in the end. The chain carries TRBV20-1 and TRBJ2-7, with TRBD1 matching over 8 bases. V was clipped by 1 base and J by 6 bases; unmatched bases: 5. The CDR3 has 13 amino acids. CDR1 and CDR2 (germline): DFQATT, SNEGSKA (reference sequence). The part of the CDR3 DNA that was read is TGCAGTGCTAGAGGACAGGGGTTCGGCGAG. It translates to CSARGQGFGE. The CDR3 as a whole reads CSARGQGFGEQYF.

On this clone: The CDR3 goes on 3 residues after the read ends, and that part is filled in from the germline J gene. V usage is TRBV6-2 or TRBV6-3 and J usage is TRBJ2-2; TRBD2 matches at 9 bases. Germline-derived CDR1 and CDR2 are MNHEY and SVGEGT. V lost 6 bases and J lost 1; bases outside the gene matches: 3. This CDR3 region has 15 residues. The DNA read from the CDR3 is TGTGCCAGCAGAGATAGCGGGAGGAACACCGGGGAG. This encodes CASRDSGRNTGE. The complete CDR3 sequence is CASRDSGRNTGELFF.

Note on this clone: The read ends 3 residues early relative to the CDR3; the germline J gene fills the gap. The rearrangement joins TRBV19 to TRBJ2-1; 7 positions agree with TRBD1. V lost 0 bases, J lost 6 bases, and 8 bases stayed unmatched. In germline, CDR1 is LNHDA, CDR2 SQIVND (reference sequence). The CDR3 has 16 residues. The CDR3 loop is CASSIDGMDRRNEQFF. The CDR3 DNA, read in part, is TGTGCCAGTAGTATAGATGGCATGGACAGGCGCAATGAG. The full variable domain, with the rest looked up from reference TRBV19 and TRBJ2-1, is DGGITQSPKYLFRKEGQNVTLSCEQNLNHDAMYWYRQDPGQGLRLIYYSQIVNDFQKGDIAEGYSVSREKKESFPLTVTSAQKNPTAFYLCASSIDGMDRRNEQFFGPGTRLTVL.

The CDR3 is CASSQVGGANYGYTF. CDR3 bases read: TGTGCCAGCAGCCAAGTCGGGGGAGCTAACTATGGC. The chain couples TRBV5-6 to TRBJ1-2, with a weak D call TRBD1 (5 bases). From the germline J gene comes the end of the CDR3, since the read stops 3 residues before it. V was shortened by 4 bases and J by 0 bases, with 13 bases between the two germline ends. The length of the CDR3 is 15 residues. Germline V lookup: CDR1 SGHDT, CDR2 YYEEEE. Full variable domain (outside the CDR3, taken from reference TRBV5-6 and TRBJ1-2): DAGVTQSPTHLIKTRGQQVTLRCSPKSGHDTVSWYQQALGQGPQFIFQYYEEEERQRGNFPDRFSGHQFPNYSSELNVNALLLGDSALYLCASSQVGGANYGYTFGSGTRLTVV.

As concerns this clone: The CDR3 end is not reached by the read, which stops 3 residues before it; the germline J gene fills it in. The rearrangement uses TRBV6-2 or TRBV6-3 and TRBJ2-7; TRBD1 matches 7 bases. The V segment lost 5 bases and the J segment 4 bases; nucleotides outside the gene matches: 2. The CDR3 spans 12 residues. The germline gives CDR1 MNHEY, CDR2 SVGEGT. The CDR3: CASSNRGYEQYF. Partial CDR3 DNA: TGTGCCAGCAGTAACAGGGGTTACGAG.